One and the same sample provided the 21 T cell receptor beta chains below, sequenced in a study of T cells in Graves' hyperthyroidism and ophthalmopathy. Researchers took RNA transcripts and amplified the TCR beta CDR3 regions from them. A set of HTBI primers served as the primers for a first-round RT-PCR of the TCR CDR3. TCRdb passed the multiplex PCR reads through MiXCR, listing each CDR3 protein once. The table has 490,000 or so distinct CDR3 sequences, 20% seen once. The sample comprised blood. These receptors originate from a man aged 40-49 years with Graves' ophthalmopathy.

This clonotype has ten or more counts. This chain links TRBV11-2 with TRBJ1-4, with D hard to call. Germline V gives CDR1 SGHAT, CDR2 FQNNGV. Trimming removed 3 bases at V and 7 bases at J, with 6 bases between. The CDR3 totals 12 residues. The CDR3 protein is CASSFRREKLFF. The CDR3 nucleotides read TGTGCCAGCAGCTTTCGTCGTGAAAAACTGTTTTTT. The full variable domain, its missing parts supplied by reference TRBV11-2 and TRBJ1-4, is EAGVAQSPRYKIIEKRQSVAFWCNPISGHATLYWYQQILGQGPKLLIQFQNNGVVDDSQLPKDRFSAERLKGVDSTLKIQPAKLEDSAVYLCASSFRREKLFFGSGTQLSVL.

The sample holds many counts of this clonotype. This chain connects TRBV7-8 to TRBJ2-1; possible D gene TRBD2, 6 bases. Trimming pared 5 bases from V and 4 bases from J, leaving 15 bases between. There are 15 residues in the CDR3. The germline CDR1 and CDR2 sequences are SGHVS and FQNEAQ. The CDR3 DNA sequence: TGTGCCAGCAGCGCGCGGGGCACCTTTTACAATGAGCAGTTCTTC. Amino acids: CASSARGTFYNEQFF.

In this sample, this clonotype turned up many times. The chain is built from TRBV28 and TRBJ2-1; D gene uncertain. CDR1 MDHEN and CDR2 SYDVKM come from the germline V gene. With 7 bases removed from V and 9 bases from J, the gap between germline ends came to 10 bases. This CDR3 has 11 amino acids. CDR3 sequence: CASTGVREQFF. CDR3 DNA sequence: TGTGCCAGCACGGGCGTCCGTGAGCAGTTCTTC.

The CDR3 here is CSATLADSYEQYF. Written as DNA, the CDR3 is TGCAGCGCCACACTAGCGGACTCCTACGAGCAGTACTTC. This chain links TRBV29-1 with TRBJ2-7; 8 bases are a match to TRBD2. Germline CDR1 SQVTM, CDR2 ANQGSEA. This CDR3 region has 13 residues. V dropped 7 bases and J dropped 0; count of bases not matched to a gene: 5.

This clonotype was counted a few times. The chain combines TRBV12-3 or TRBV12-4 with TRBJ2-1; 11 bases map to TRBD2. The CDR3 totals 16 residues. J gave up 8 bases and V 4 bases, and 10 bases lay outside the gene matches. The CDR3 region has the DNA TGTGCCAGCAGTTACGTAGGTCTAGCGGGAGGCGATGAGCAGTTCTTC. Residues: CASSYVGLAGGDEQFF.

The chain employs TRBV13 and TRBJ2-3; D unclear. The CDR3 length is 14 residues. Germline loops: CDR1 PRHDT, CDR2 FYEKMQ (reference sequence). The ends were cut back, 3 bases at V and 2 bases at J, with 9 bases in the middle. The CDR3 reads CASSFGPNTDTQYF. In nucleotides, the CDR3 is TGTGCCAGCAGCTTTGGGCCGAACACAGATACGCAGTATTTT.

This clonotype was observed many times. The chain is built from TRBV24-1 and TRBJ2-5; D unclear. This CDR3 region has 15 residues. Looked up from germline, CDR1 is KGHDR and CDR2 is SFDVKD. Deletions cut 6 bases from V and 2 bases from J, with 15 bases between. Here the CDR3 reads CATSTSGTPQETQYF. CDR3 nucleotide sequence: TGTGCCACCAGTACATCAGGAACGCCTCAAGAGACCCAGTACTTC.

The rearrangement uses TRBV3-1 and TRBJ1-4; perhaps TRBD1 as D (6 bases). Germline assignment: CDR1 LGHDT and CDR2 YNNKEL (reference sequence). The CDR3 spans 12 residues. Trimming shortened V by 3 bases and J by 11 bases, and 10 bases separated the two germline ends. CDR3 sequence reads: CASSQIDRKLFF. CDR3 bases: TGTGCCAGCAGCCAGATTGACAGGAAACTGTTTTTT. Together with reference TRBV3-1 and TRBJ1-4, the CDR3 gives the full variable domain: DTAVSQTPKYLVTQMGNDKSIKCEQNLGHDTMYWYKQDSKKFLKIMFSYNNKELIINETVPNRFSPKSPDKAHLNLHINSLELGDSAVYFCASSQIDRKLFFGSGTQLSVL.

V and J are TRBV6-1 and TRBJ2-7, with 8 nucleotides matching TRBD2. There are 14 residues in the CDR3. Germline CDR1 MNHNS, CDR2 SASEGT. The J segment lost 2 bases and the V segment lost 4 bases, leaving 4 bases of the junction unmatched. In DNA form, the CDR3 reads TGTGCCAGCAGTGTCGGGACTAGAGCCTACGAGCAGTACTTC. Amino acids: CASSVGTRAYEQYF.

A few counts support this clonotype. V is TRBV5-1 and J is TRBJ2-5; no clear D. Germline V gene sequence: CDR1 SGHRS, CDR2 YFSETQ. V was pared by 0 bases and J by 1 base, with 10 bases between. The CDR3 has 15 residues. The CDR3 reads CASSLASDFQETQYF. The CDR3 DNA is TGCGCCAGCAGCTTGGCTTCAGACTTCCAAGAGACCCAGTACTTC.

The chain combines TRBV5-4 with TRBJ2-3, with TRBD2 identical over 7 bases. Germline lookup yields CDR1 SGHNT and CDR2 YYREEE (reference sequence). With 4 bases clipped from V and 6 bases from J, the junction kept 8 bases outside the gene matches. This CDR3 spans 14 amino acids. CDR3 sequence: CASSPGLGRDTQYF. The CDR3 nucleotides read TGTGCCAGCAGCCCAGGACTAGGGAGGGATACGCAGTATTTT.

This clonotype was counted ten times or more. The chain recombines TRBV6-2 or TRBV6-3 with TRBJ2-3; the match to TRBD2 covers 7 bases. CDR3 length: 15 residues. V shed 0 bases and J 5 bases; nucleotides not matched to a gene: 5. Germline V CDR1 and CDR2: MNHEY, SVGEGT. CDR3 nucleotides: TGTGCCAGCAGTTACTCGAGCGGGAACCGAGATACGCAGTATTTT. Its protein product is CASSYSSGNRDTQYF.

The CDR3 region is CASSLGDRVGSETQYF. CDR3 nucleotide sequence: TGCGCCAGCAGCTTGGGGGACAGGGTCGGTTCAGAGACCCAGTACTTC. The chain combines TRBV5-1 with TRBJ2-5, with 9 bases aligning to TRBD1. Looked up from germline, CDR1 is SGHRS and CDR2 is YFSETQ. V dropped 0 bases and J dropped 4; count of bases not matched to a gene: 7. This CDR3 region has 16 residues. The full variable domain, completed using reference TRBV5-1 and TRBJ2-5, is KAGVTQTPRYLIKTRGQQVTLSCSPISGHRSVSWYQQTPGQGLQFLFEYFSETQRNKGNFPGRFSGRQFSNSRSEMNVSTLELGDSALYLCASSLGDRVGSETQYFGPGTRLLVL.

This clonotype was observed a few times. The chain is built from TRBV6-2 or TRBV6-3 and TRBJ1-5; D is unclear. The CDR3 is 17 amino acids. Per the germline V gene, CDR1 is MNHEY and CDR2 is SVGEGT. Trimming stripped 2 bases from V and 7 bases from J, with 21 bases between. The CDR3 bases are TGTGCCAGCAGTTACGACCACAGCCCAGGCCGGGCGCAGCCCCAGCATTTT. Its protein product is CASSYDHSPGRAQPQHF.

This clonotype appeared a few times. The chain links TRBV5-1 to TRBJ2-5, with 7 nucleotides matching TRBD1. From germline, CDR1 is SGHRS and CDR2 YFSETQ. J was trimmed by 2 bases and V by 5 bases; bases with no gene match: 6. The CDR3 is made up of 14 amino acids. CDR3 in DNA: TGCGCCAGCAGTAAGGGACAGCTTCAAGAGACCCAGTACTTC. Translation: CASSKGQLQETQYF. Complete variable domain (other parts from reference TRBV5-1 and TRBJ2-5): KAGVTQTPRYLIKTRGQQVTLSCSPISGHRSVSWYQQTPGQGLQFLFEYFSETQRNKGNFPGRFSGRQFSNSRSEMNVSTLELGDSALYLCASSKGQLQETQYFGPGTRLLVL.

The CDR3 sequence: CSAARASGAYNEQFF. DNA of the CDR3: TGCAGTGCGGCGAGGGCCAGCGGGGCTTACAATGAGCAGTTCTTC. The V and J genes are TRBV20-1 and TRBJ2-1, with TRBD2 identical over 7 bases. The junction had 12 bases not matched to a gene; V was cut back by 6 bases and J by 4 bases. CDR3 size: 15 residues. CDR1 and CDR2 from the germline V gene are DFQATT and SNEGSKA (reference sequence).

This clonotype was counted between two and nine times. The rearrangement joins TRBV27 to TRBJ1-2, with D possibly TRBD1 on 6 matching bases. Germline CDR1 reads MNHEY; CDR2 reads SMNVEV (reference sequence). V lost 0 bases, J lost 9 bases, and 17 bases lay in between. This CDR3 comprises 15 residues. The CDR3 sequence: CASSLSGGLPESYTF. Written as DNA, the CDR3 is TGTGCCAGCAGTTTATCGGGGGGGCTTCCAGAGAGCTACACCTTC.

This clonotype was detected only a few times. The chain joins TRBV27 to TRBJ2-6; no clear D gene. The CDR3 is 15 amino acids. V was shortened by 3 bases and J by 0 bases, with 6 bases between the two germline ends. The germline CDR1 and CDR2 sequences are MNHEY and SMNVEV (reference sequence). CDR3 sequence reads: CASSFSFSGANVLTF. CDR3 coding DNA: TGTGCCAGCAGTTTCAGCTTCTCTGGGGCCAACGTCCTGACTTTC.

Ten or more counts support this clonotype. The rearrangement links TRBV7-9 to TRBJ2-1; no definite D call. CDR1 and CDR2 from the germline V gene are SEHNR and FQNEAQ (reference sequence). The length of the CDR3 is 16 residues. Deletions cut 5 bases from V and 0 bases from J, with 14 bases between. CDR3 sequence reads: CASSSVGGSSYNEQFF. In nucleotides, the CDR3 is TGTGCCAGCAGCAGCGTTGGCGGCAGCTCCTACAATGAGCAGTTCTTC.

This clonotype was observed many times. CDR3 residues: CASSPTSGGSTDTQYF. CDR3 sequence (DNA): TGTGCCAGCAGCCCGACTAGCGGGGGGTCGACAGATACGCAGTATTTT. V gene TRBV7-9 combines with J gene TRBJ2-3, with 13 bases aligning to TRBD2. Germline V gene data show CDR1 as SEHNR and CDR2 as FQNEAQ (reference sequence). J was trimmed by 3 bases and V by 5 bases; bases with no gene match: 5. CDR3 length equals 16 residues. Combining the CDR3 with reference TRBV7-9 and TRBJ2-3 gives the whole variable domain DTGVSQNPRHKITKRGQNVTFRCDPISEHNRLYWYRQTLGQGPEFLTYFQNEAQLEKSRLLSDRFSAERPKGSFSTLEIQRTEQGDSAMYLCASSPTSGGSTDTQYFGPGTRLTVL.

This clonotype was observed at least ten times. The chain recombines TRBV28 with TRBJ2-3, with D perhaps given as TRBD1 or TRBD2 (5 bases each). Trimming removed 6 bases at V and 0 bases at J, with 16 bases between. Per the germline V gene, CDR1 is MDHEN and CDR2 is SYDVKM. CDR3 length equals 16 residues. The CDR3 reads CASRFQRGPSTDTQYF. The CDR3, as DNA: TGTGCCAGCAGGTTCCAAAGGGGACCTAGCACAGATACGCAGTATTTT.